This is a list of T cell receptor beta chains from one sample in a study of early T cells in non-severe SARS-CoV-2 infection. TCRdb fed the 5' RACE reads into MiXCR, producing one record per CDR3 protein. The table records approximately 71,000 distinct CDR3 sequences, 9.5% to 15% of them present only once. Material: whole blood, obtained at baseline. Source of these receptors: an adult who was a healthcare worker with PCR-confirmed SARS-CoV-2 infection or an uninfected control (not recorded which). Both conserved end residues are part of each CDR3. A D gene is named only where the DNA matches it firmly. Not every row has a clone size; where given, it reads once, few, many or a size class.

abundance,d_gene,v_gene,j_gene,CDR3nt,CDR3aa
few,NA,TRBV7-2,TRBJ2-7,TGTGCCAGCAGCTTAGGAGTTGGGGGCGTAGCCTACGAGCAGTACTTC,CASSLGVGGVAYEQYF
few,NA,TRBV18,TRBJ1-1,TGTGCCAGCTCACCAGCCTCGGTGAACACTGAAGCTTTCTTT,CASSPASVNTEAFF
NA,TRBD1,TRBV20-1,TRBJ2-1,TGCAGTGCTAGAGATCCTAACCGACAGGGCTTGGGGAAGAATGAGCAGTTCTTC,CSARDPNRQGLGKNEQFF
few,TRBD2,TRBV7-8,TRBJ2-3,TGTGCCAGCAGCTCCTTGGCGGGGGAAGTAGATACGCAGTATTTT,CASSSLAGEVDTQYF
many,NA,TRBV28,TRBJ2-3,TGTGCCAGCAGCCGCCCGGGCGGATCCGGCCTTCGGGGCACAGATACGCAGTATTTT,CASSRPGGSGLRGTDTQYF
few,NA,TRBV11-2,TRBJ2-3,TGTGCCAGCAGCTTACCTTGGACGTTTAGCACAGATACGCAGTATTTT,CASSLPWTFSTDTQYF
NA,TRBD1,TRBV27,TRBJ2-5,TGTGCCAGCCAACGACAGGGAGCGTTGGACCAAGAGACCCAGTACTTC,CASQRQGALDQETQYF
few,TRBD1,TRBV12-3/TRBV12-4,TRBJ1-2,TGTGCCAGCAGTAGCCCGACAGGGGATAATGGCTACACCTTC,CASSSPTGDNGYTF
NA,NA,TRBV5-1,TRBJ2-5,TGCGCCAGCAGCTTGGGGACCCTGGGAAGTGAGACCCAGTACTTC,CASSLGTLGSETQYF
few,NA,TRBV5-8,TRBJ2-3,TGTGCCAGCAGCTCGGGACAACCCCTGAGCACAGATACGCAGTATTTT,CASSSGQPLSTDTQYF
NA,NA,TRBV6-2/TRBV6-3,TRBJ1-2,TGTGCCAGCACCGGAGTGGTACCTAACTATGGCTACACCTTC,CASTGVVPNYGYTF
few,TRBD2,TRBV20-1,TRBJ2-7,TGCAGTGCCCGGGAGGGGAGGACCTACGAGCAGTACTTC,CSAREGRTYEQYF
NA,NA,TRBV3-1,TRBJ2-2,TGTGCCAGCAGCCGTGGACCCGGGGAGCTGTTTTTT,CASSRGPGELFF
NA,TRBD2,TRBV25-1,TRBJ2-3,TGTGCCACTAGCGGGGGTGCCTTGGGCACAGATACGCAGTATTTT,CATSGGALGTDTQYF
many,TRBD1,TRBV20-1,TRBJ1-1,TGCAGTGCCGAGGACAGGACCACTGAAGCTTTCTTT,CSAEDRTTEAFF
many,NA,TRBV4-2,TRBJ2-1,TGTGCCAGCAGCCAAGATGATGTGGGGGCCTCCTACAATGAGCAGTTCTTC,CASSQDDVGASYNEQFF
few,NA,TRBV28,TRBJ2-1,TGTGCCAGCAGTAGACCTAGAACGGCGGGGAATGAGCAGTTCTTC,CASSRPRTAGNEQFF
NA,TRBD1,TRBV28,TRBJ1-2,TGTGCCAGCACGTCAGGACAGGTCTATGGCTACACCTTC,CASTSGQVYGYTF
few,TRBD1,TRBV4-2,TRBJ2-7,TGTGCCAGCAGCCAAGATCCTCAGGGGGCGGGGTACGAGCAGTACTTC,CASSQDPQGAGYEQYF
few,NA,TRBV6-2/TRBV6-3,TRBJ2-2,TGTGCCAGCAGTTACGGAAAGGACAGCCCGAACACCGGGGAGCTGTTTTTT,CASSYGKDSPNTGELFF
few,NA,TRBV28,TRBJ1-1,TGTGCCAGCACCTCCGCTTTGGGGGCTTTCTTT,CASTSALGAFF
few,TRBD2,TRBV20-1,TRBJ2-3,TGCAGTGCTAGAGTGAGGACTAGCGGGCCAAGTACGCAGTATTTT,CSARVRTSGPSTQYF
NA,NA,TRBV7-6,TRBJ2-7,TGTGCCAGCAGCGAATCGCCTAGCACTGCAGGCGAGCAGTACTTC,CASSESPSTAGEQYF
few,NA,TRBV7-2,TRBJ2-1,TGTGCCAGCAGCTCTACCGGGGGCAAGGGTGGAGGCAATGAGCAGTTCTTC,CASSSTGGKGGGNEQFF
many,NA,TRBV13,TRBJ1-3,TGTGCCAGCAGCCTCCCAGACTCTGGAAACACCATATATTTT,CASSLPDSGNTIYF
NA,NA,TRBV20-1,TRBJ2-3,TGCAGTGCTAGAGACAGGGTGGGAACAGATACGCAGTATTTT,CSARDRVGTDTQYF
NA,NA,TRBV10-3,TRBJ2-5,TGTGCCATCAGTGATATGGAGGCAGAGACCCAGTACTTC,CAISDMEAETQYF
many,NA,TRBV3-1,TRBJ1-2,TGTGCCAGCAGCCAGGTCGGGGGTGGCTACACCTTC,CASSQVGGGYTF
many,TRBD1,TRBV18,TRBJ1-2,TGTGCCAGCTCAGCGACAGGGGATGGCTACACCTTC,CASSATGDGYTF
NA,NA,TRBV27,TRBJ1-2,TGTGCCAGCAGCCCTCTATTGACAGGCACTAACTATGGCTACACCTTC,CASSPLLTGTNYGYTF
NA,TRBD2,TRBV2,TRBJ2-1,TGTGCCAGCAGCTCTAGCGGGGGGGTTTATGAGCAGTTCTTC,CASSSSGGVYEQFF
many,TRBD1,TRBV4-1,TRBJ2-7,TGCGCCAGCAGCCAAGAGCGGTACGGGACAGACTACGAGCAGTACTTC,CASSQERYGTDYEQYF
many,TRBD2,TRBV29-1,TRBJ2-2,TGCAGCGGGAGCGGGGCTCCCACCGGGGAGCTGTTTTTT,CSGSGAPTGELFF
few,TRBD1,TRBV11-2,TRBJ2-5,TGTGCCAGCAGCTTTACAGGGGGCGTCTCCCGAGAGACCCAGTACTTC,CASSFTGGVSRETQYF
few,TRBD1,TRBV28,TRBJ2-7,TGTGCCAGCAGTACTACAGGGGGGCCTTCCTACGAGCAGTACTTC,CASSTTGGPSYEQYF
many,NA,TRBV7-6,TRBJ2-1,TGTGCCAGCAGCCCCGCAGGGTACAATGAGCAGTTCTTC,CASSPAGYNEQFF
NA,NA,TRBV5-5,TRBJ1-1,TGTGCCAGCAGCTGGGTTTCTACGGACATGAACACTGAAGCTTTCTTT,CASSWVSTDMNTEAFF
few,TRBD1,TRBV7-6,TRBJ2-5,TGTGCCAGCAGCCCCAGGCCCGGGACAGGCCAAATGGAGACCCAGTACTTC,CASSPRPGTGQMETQYF
few,TRBD2,TRBV2,TRBJ2-1,TGTGCCAGCAGGACTAGCGGGGGGGCCATTGAGCAGTTCTTC,CASRTSGGAIEQFF
many,NA,TRBV3-1,TRBJ2-3,TGTGCCAGCAGCCAGCGTACAGGACTCACAGATACGCAGTATTTT,CASSQRTGLTDTQYF
NA,NA,TRBV2,TRBJ1-1,TGTGCCAGCAGTGTGGCCCAGACTGAAGCTTTCTTT,CASSVAQTEAFF
few,NA,TRBV18,TRBJ2-5,TGTGCCAGCTCACCAACCCGGCAAGAGACCCAGTACTTC,CASSPTRQETQYF
NA,NA,TRBV6-6,TRBJ2-5,TGTGCCAGCAGTACCCCGAACAGAGAGACCCAGTACTTC,CASSTPNRETQYF
NA,TRBD1,TRBV12-3/TRBV12-4,TRBJ1-2,TGTGCCAGCAGTCGCGCGCCGGGACAGGGGTTTGTTGGCTATGGCTACACCTTC,CASSRAPGQGFVGYGYTF
NA,NA,TRBV7-6,TRBJ1-1,TGTGCCAGCAGCTTAGGGGCATCGGGCGTCGCTGAAGCTTTCTTT,CASSLGASGVAEAFF
NA,NA,TRBV5-1,TRBJ1-2,TGCGCCAGCAGCCCGGACACCATCTATGGCTACACCTTC,CASSPDTIYGYTF
many,NA,TRBV5-1,TRBJ1-1,TGCGCCAGCAGCTTGGATCGGAACAGGATGGGTGAAGCTTTCTTT,CASSLDRNRMGEAFF
few,TRBD1,TRBV5-1,TRBJ1-1,TGCGCCAGCAGCTTGGGGACAGGGATGACCTCCACTTTCTTT,CASSLGTGMTSTFF
many,NA,TRBV20-1,TRBJ2-3,TGCAGTGCTTATACAGGGTATGGCACAGATACGCAGTATTTT,CSAYTGYGTDTQYF
many,NA,TRBV27,TRBJ1-2,TGTGCCAGCAGTTTCGGTTTGGGGGAATATGGCTACACCTTC,CASSFGLGEYGYTF
many,NA,TRBV2,TRBJ2-2,TGTGCCAGCAGGAACACGGGAGCTCCCGGGGAGCTGTTTTTT,CASRNTGAPGELFF
many,NA,TRBV6-6,TRBJ2-5,TGTGCCAGCACTTACGGGGGCGCGGAGACCCAGTACTTC,CASTYGGAETQYF
NA,NA,TRBV5-1,TRBJ2-7,TGCGCCAGCAGCAGGCAGACGAGACAGGCCGGGGCCTACGAGCAGTACTTC,CASSRQTRQAGAYEQYF
NA,NA,TRBV20-1,TRBJ2-3,TGCAGTGCTATGTGGGGGGGGGCCCGCACAGATACGCAGTATTTT,CSAMWGGARTDTQYF
few,TRBD2,TRBV28,TRBJ2-7,TGTGCCAGCAGACCAGCGGGGGTAACCTACGAGCAGTACTTC,CASRPAGVTYEQYF
NA,NA,TRBV20-1,TRBJ1-6,TGCAGTGCTAGCGGACTGGCGCGGGGCCCCCTCCACTTT,CSASGLARGPLHF
few,NA,TRBV6-2/TRBV6-3,TRBJ1-3,TGTGCCAGCAGTTACGACCGGAGCTCTGGAAACACCATATATTTT,CASSYDRSSGNTIYF
NA,NA,TRBV21-1,TRBJ2-1,TGTGCCAGCAGCATGGGGTATTACAATGAGCAGTTCTTC,CASSMGYYNEQFF
few,NA,TRBV6-2/TRBV6-3,TRBJ2-1,TGTGCCAGCAGCTCAGGGACGGTCTCCTACAATGAGCAGTTCTTC,CASSSGTVSYNEQFF